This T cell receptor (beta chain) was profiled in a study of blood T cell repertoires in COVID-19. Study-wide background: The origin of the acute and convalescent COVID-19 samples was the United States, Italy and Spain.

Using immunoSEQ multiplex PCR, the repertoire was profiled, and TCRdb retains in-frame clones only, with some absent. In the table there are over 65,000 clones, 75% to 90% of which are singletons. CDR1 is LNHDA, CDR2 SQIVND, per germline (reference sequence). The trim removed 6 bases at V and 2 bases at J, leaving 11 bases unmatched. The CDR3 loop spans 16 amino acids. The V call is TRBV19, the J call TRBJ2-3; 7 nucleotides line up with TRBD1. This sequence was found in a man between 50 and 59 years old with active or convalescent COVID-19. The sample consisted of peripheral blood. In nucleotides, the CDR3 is TGTGCCAGTAGGAACCTCCGGGACAGAGCCACAGATACGCAGTATTTT. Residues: CASRNLRDRATDTQYF.